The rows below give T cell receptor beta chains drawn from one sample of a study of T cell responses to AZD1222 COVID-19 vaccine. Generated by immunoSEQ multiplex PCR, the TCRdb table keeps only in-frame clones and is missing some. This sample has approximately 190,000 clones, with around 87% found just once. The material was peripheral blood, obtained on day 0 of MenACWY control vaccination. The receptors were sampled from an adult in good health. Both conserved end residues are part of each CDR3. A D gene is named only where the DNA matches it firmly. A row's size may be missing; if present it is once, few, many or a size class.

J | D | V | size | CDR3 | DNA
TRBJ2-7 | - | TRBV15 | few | CATSKNSYEQYF | TGTGCCACCAGCAAAAACAGCTACGAGCAGTACTTC
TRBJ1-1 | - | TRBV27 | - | CASSLGREAFF | TGTGCCAGCAGTTTGGGGAGGGAAGCTTTCTTT
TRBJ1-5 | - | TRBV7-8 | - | CATRRDINQPQHF | TGTGCCACCCGGCGGGACATCAATCAGCCCCAGCATTTT
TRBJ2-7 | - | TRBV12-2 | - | CASRLGAGGTYEQYF | TGTGCAAGTCGCTTAGGGGCGGGGGGTACCTACGAGCAGTACTTC
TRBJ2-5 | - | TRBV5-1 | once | CASSADNQETQYF | TGCGCCAGCAGCGCGGACAACCAAGAGACCCAGTACTTC
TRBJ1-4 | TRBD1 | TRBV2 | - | CASSENRGPEKLFF | TGTGCCAGCAGTGAAAACAGGGGCCCTGAAAAACTGTTTTTT
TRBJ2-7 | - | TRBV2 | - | CATTPLGNEQYF | TGTGCCACCACCCCTCTTGGCAACGAGCAGTACTTC
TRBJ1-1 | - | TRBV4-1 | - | CASSQDRGGSEAFF | TGCGCCAGCAGCCAAGATAGGGGGGGATCTGAAGCTTTCTTT
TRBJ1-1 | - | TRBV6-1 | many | CASSDRTSGGTEAFF | TGTGCCAGCAGTGACCGTACATCTGGGGGCACTGAAGCTTTCTTT
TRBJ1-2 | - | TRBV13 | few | CASSLGTLPSGYTF | TGTGCCAGCAGCTTAGGCACGTTACCCTCTGGCTACACCTTC
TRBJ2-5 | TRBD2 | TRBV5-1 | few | CASSLALAGVVETQYF | TGCGCCAGCAGCTTGGCCTTGGCGGGAGTTGTAGAGACCCAGTACTTC
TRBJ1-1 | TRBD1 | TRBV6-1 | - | CASSELDRTEAFF | TGTGCCAGCAGTGAATTGGACAGGACCGAAGCTTTCTTT
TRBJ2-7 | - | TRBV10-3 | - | CAISDGNFGDLYF | TGTGCCATCAGTGACGGCAATTTTGGGGACCTGTACTTC
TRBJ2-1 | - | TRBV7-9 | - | CASSPLYDYNEQFF | TGTGCCAGCAGCCCCCTTTACGACTACAATGAGCAGTTCTTC
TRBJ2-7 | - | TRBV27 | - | CASSSRGGPYEQYF | TGTGCCAGCAGTTCCAGGGGAGGACCCTACGAGCAGTACTTC
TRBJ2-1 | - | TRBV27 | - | CASSAGGTYNEQFF | TGTGCCAGCAGCGCCGGGGGCACATACAATGAGCAGTTCTTC
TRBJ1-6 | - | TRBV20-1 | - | CSASGKSPLHF | TGCAGTGCTAGCGGCAAGTCACCCCTCCACTTT
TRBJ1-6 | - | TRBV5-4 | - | CASSLFTGASPLHF | TGTGCCAGCAGCTTGTTTACGGGGGCTTCACCCCTCCACTTT
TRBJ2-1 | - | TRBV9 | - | CASSPRGGGNNEQFF | TGTGCCAGCAGCCCGAGGGGAGGGGGAAACAATGAGCAGTTCTTC
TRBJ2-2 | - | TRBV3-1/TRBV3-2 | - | CASSQGGTFSGELFF | TGTGCCAGCAGCCAGGGCGGGACCTTCAGCGGGGAGCTGTTTTTT
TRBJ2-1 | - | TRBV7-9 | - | CASSLAQENEQFF | TGTGCCAGCAGCTTAGCGCAAGAGAATGAGCAGTTCTTC
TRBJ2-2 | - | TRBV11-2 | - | CASSSGTNTGELFF | TGTGCCAGCAGCTCGGGGACGAACACCGGGGAGCTGTTTTTT
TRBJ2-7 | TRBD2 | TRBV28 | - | CAGLGRGAVEQYF | TGTGCCGGGCTGGGGAGGGGCGCGGTCGAGCAGTACTTC
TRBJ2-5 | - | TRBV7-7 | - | CASSDLGAQETQYF | TGTGCTAGCAGCGACCTTGGGGCCCAAGAGACCCAGTACTTC
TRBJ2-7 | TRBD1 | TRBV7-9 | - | CASSPSGTGGKYEQYF | TGTGCCAGCAGCCCTTCTGGGACAGGGGGCAAGTACGAGCAGTACTTC
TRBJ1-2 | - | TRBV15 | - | CATSKGGDNYGYTF | TGTGCCACCAGCAAGGGAGGGGATAACTATGGCTACACCTTC
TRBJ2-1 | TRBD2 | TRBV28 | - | CASSLIAGRSGFDRSEQFF | TGTGCCAGCAGTTTAATAGCGGGAAGAAGCGGGTTCGACAGGAGTGAGCAGTTCTTC
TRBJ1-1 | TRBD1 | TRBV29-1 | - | CSVASGQGNTEAFF | TGCAGCGTTGCGAGCGGACAGGGGAACACTGAAGCTTTCTTT
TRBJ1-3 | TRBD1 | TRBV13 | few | CASSPRTGRNSGNTIYF | TGTGCCAGCAGCCCCAGGACAGGGAGAAACTCTGGAAACACCATATATTTT
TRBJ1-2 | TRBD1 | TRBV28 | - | CASYIRGGPVGYTF | TGTGCCAGCTACATCCGAGGGGGCCCAGTAGGCTACACCTTC
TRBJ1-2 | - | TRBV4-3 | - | CASSQDYSQGGYTF | TGCGCCAGCAGCCAAGATTATTCGCAGGGCGGCTACACCTTC
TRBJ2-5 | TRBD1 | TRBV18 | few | CASSLRKQGIQETQYF | TGTGCCAGCTCACTCCGGAAACAGGGGATTCAAGAGACCCAGTACTTC
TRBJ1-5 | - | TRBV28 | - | CASNRPGNNQPQHF | TGTGCCAGCAATCGACCCGGGAATAATCAGCCCCAGCATTTT